This TCR beta chain was recorded in a study of cytomegalovirus exposure and HLA in healthy donors. About the research overall: In an early release, HLA-typed donors contributed 90 million or so unique TCR sequences. Broader study findings: Relative to the approximately 680-donor mean, N-insertions were reportedly fewer in an Asian-associated ancestry cluster in a later analysis. Solely CMV serostatus was available to characterize immune exposure.

About this clone itself: The antigen is undetermined.

Both 60 Vbeta primers and 13 Jbeta primers went into the PCR. Libraries were prepared by immunoSEQ multiplex PCR; TCRdb keeps only in-frame clonotypes and omits some of them. The table lists approximately 200,000 clones, over 60% of them singletons. This CDR3 contains 13 residues. In germline, CDR1 is LNHNV, CDR2 YYDKDF (reference sequence). The V end was cut by 5 bases, the J end by 5 bases, with 12 bases between. This receptor was obtained from a man younger than 35 in good health and CMV-seronegative. The sample taken for sequencing was PBMCs. The chain links TRBV15 to TRBJ1-1, with TRBD1 as a possible D gene (6 bases). CDR3 nucleotide sequence: TGTGCCACCAGCCACTCAGGGGCTACTGAAGCTTTCTTT. This gives the protein CATSHSGATEAFF. Filled out from reference TRBV15 and TRBJ1-1, the complete variable domain reads DAMVIQNPRYQVTQFGKPVTLSCSQTLNHNVMYWYQQKSSQAPKLLFHYYDKDFNNEADTPDNFQSRRPNTSFCFLDIRSPGLGDTAMYLCATSHSGATEAFFGQGTRLTVV.